This TCR beta chain emerged from a study of T cell repertoires in cytomegalovirus infection. About the study: CMV epitopes in the study were HLA-C-restricted (recently identified) and HLA-B-restricted (well studied). A matching HLA type, together with CMV infection, was signaled by public TCR beta signatures.

This clonotype was found many times. The antigen remains undetermined. V lost 3 bases to trimming and J lost 8 bases, with 11 bases between them. CDR1 and CDR2 (germline): SGHTA, FQGNSA. The CDR3 is 14 residues long. Each CDR3 protein is one row after TCRdb ran MiXCR on the reads. The repertoire holds hundreds of thousands of distinct CDR3 sequences, with around 35% as singletons. The study's findings and limits: In two of eight donors, the top clonotype was HLA-C-restricted CMV-specific.

Sequenced material: cultured PBMCs, taken from culture after CMV antigen stimulation. The TCR was taken from a human donor in good health (CMV status not recorded). Some clones in this sample may be carry-over from other donors' samples. The rearrangement joins TRBV7-2 to TRBJ1-6; D not certain. As DNA, the CDR3 is TGTGCCAGCAGCTTCGAGAATAAGTATTCACCCCTCCACTTT. Translating it yields CASSFENKYSPLHF.